This T cell receptor beta chain was sequenced in a study of OX40 agonist ivuxolimab in advanced cancers. Study at large: Patients assigned to dose escalation were diagnosed with hepatocellular carcinoma, melanoma, renal cell or head and neck cancer.

Sequenced by immunoSEQ multiplex PCR; TCRdb stores in-frame clones only, minus some. The table records some 9,800 clones, just over 75% of them present only once. This specimen consisted of CD4+ or CD8+ T cells sorted from blood, obtained in a trial of the OX40 agonist ivuxolimab. This receptor was taken from an adult with an advanced solid tumor such as melanoma, head and neck, liver or kidney cancer.

The DNA for the CDR3 is TGTGCCTGGAAACTAGCGGGACTCTATGAGCAGTTCTTC. It codes for CAWKLAGLYEQFF. J is TRBJ2-1 and V is TRBV30; 10 bases match TRBD2. The CDR3 is 13 amino acids. V gave up 4 bases and J gave up 8 bases; unmatched junction bases: 5. Germline loops: CDR1 GTSNPN, CDR2 SVGIG (reference sequence).